The clone carrying this T cell receptor (beta chain) appeared a few times. What it binds is not known. This sample is drawn from a study of blood T cells in healthy people across ages. In the study overall: In model experiments, template switching was able to capture about one barcoded beta molecule for every two T cells that were present.

Overall study results and limits: Donor CMV infection status was unknown, possibly confounding age-related changes in expanded clonotypes.

Each sample had at least 6.5 million PBMCs isolated. Combining a sample-barcoded 5' primer with a J-beta primer mix, a second PCR ran for roughly 7 to 11 cycles. Each CDR3 protein gets one entry after TCRdb re-called the 5' RACE reads with MiXCR. Among over a million distinct CDR3 sequences listed, 45% were seen once. This CDR3 region has 14 residues. V dropped 4 bases and J dropped 7; count of bases not matched to a gene: 4. Germline CDR1 reads LGHDT; CDR2 reads YNNKEL (reference sequence). Sequencing input: blood. The receptor was derived from a woman aged 60-70 years in good health. The rearrangement uses TRBV3-1 and TRBJ2-7; 13 nucleotides align to TRBD2. CDR3 loop: CASSPETSGREQYF. CDR3 DNA sequence: TGTGCCAGCAGCCCCGAGACTAGCGGGAGGGAGCAGTACTTC.